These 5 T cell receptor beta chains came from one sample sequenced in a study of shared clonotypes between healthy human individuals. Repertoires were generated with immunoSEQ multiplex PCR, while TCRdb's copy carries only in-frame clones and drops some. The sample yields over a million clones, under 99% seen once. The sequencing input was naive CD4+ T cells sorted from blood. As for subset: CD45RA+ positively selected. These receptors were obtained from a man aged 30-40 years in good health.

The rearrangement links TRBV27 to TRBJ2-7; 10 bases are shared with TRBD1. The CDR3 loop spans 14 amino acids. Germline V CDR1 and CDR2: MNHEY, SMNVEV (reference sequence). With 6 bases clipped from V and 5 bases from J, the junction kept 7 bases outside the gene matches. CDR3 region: CASSTRDRGDEQYF. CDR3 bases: TGTGCCAGCAGCACCCGGGACAGGGGCGACGAGCAGTACTTC.

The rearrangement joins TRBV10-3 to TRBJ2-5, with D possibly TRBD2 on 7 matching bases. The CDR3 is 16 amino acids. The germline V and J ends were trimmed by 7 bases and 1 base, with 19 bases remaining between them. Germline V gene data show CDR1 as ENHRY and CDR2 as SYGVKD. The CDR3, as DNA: TGTGCCATCACTATTTTGGGGGAGGGGGGCCAAGAGACCCAGTACTTC. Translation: CAITILGEGGQETQYF.

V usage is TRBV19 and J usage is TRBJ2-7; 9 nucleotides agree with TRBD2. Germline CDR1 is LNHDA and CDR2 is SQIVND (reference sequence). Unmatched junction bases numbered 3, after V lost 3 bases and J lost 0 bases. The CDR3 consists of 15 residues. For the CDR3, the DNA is TGTGCCAGTAGTATGACTAGCGGAAGCTCCTACGAGCAGTACTTC. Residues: CASSMTSGSSYEQYF.

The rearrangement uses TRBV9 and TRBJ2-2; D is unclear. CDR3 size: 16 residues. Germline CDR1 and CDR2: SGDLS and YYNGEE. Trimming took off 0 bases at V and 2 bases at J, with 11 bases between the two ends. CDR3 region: CASSVAKVLNTGELFF. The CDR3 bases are TGTGCCAGCAGCGTAGCTAAGGTTCTCAACACCGGGGAGCTGTTTTTT.

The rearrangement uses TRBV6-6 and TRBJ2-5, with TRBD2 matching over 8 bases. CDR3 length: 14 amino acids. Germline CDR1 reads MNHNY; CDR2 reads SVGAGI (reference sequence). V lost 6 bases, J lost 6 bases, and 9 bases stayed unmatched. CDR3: CASSPPGGAQTQYF. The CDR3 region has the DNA TGTGCCAGCAGCCCTCCGGGGGGGGCTCAGACCCAGTACTTC.